What follows are 14 T cell receptor beta chains derived from one specimen sequenced in a study of cytomegalovirus exposure and HLA in healthy donors. The primer mix had 60 Vbeta and 13 Jbeta primers. Here immunoSEQ multiplex PCR was the method, and the copy in TCRdb shows in-frame clones only, minus some. The sample has about 75,000 clones, around 80% seen once. Sequenced input: PBMCs. These receptors all stem from a man aged 70 or older in good health and CMV-seropositive.

The CDR3 coding sequence is TGTGCCAGCAGTATACTATCGGTGAACACTGAAGCTTTCTTT. Protein product: CASSILSVNTEAFF. The chain joins TRBV28 to TRBJ1-1; D remains unclear. This CDR3 spans 14 amino acids. V lost 5 bases and J 0 bases, leaving 10 bases between the germline ends. The germline CDR1 and CDR2 sequences are MDHEN and SYDVKM.

The chain combines TRBV6-5 with TRBJ2-7; no definite D call. The ends were cut back, 6 bases at V and 1 base at J, with 10 bases in the middle. The germline CDR1 and CDR2 sequences are MNHEY and SVGAGI. This CDR3 has 13 residues. Here the CDR3 reads CASRKAFSYEQYF. The CDR3 DNA is TGTGCCAGCAGGAAAGCATTTTCCTACGAGCAGTACTTC.

The chain links TRBV7-9 to TRBJ2-1; D gene ambiguous. The CDR3 spans 16 residues. Trimming removed 3 bases from V and 6 bases from J, with 18 bases in between. Germline loops: CDR1 SEHNR, CDR2 FQNEAQ (reference sequence). DNA of the CDR3: TGTGCCAGCAGCTTGCCCCCCAGCCGACTTTCCAATGAGCAGTTCTTC. Residues: CASSLPPSRLSNEQFF.

This chain uses TRBV20-1 with TRBJ2-7; maybe TRBD1 (6 bases). Trimming left V 5 bases short and J 6 bases short, with 8 bases between. The CDR3 contains 10 residues. CDR1 is DFQATT, CDR2 SNEGSKA, per germline (reference sequence). The CDR3 DNA reads TGCAGTGCTTTGGGGGCCGAGCAGTACTTC. It yields the protein CSALGAEQYF.

This chain joins TRBV4-1 and TRBJ2-7; 13 bases match TRBD2. This CDR3 comprises 20 residues. J lost 7 bases, V lost 4 bases, and 22 bases had no gene match. Germline V gene sequence: CDR1 MGHRA, CDR2 YSYEKL. The CDR3, as DNA: TGCGCCAGCAGCCCCTATCGACTAGCGGGAGGTTGGAGTCACGTTCTTGAGCAGTACTTC. Encoded protein: CASSPYRLAGGWSHVLEQYF.

In DNA form, the CDR3 reads TGTGCCAGCTCACCACTCCCAGGGGTGACAGATACGCAGTATTTT. Residues: CASSPLPGVTDTQYF. V gene TRBV18 combines with J gene TRBJ2-3, with D possibly TRBD1 on 6 matching bases. The V end was cut by 1 base, the J end by 3 bases, with 11 bases between. This CDR3 contains 15 residues. Germline V gives CDR1 KGHSH, CDR2 LQKENI.

This chain uses TRBV6-4 with TRBJ1-2; the match to TRBD1 covers 10 bases. CDR1 is MRHNA and CDR2 is SNTAGT in the germline V gene. V trimming: 6 bases; J trimming: 2 bases; junction bases outside the gene matches: 6. The CDR3 contains 15 residues. CDR3 in DNA: TGTGCCAGCAGGACACAGGGACAGGGGAACTATGGCTACACCTTC. The encoded protein is CASRTQGQGNYGYTF.

This clone appeared a few times. V and J are TRBV29-1 and TRBJ2-1; 12 positions agree with TRBD1. Germline trimming cut 4 bases from V and 8 bases from J; bases unmatched to any gene: 9. Germline values: CDR1 SQVTM, CDR2 ANQGSEA. The CDR3 is 15 residues long. This CDR3 reads CSVASGTGGIYEQFF. The CDR3 bases are TGCAGCGTTGCGTCCGGGACAGGGGGCATATATGAGCAGTTCTTC.

The table lists this clone with a few counts. The V gene is TRBV6-5, the J gene TRBJ2-7, with 8 bases matching TRBD2. Germline V gene lookup returns CDR1 MNHEY and CDR2 SVGAGI. This CDR3 comprises 14 residues. The ends lost 5 bases at V and 2 bases at J; junction bases unmatched: 5. CDR3: CASSETGGTYEQYF. The DNA of the CDR3 is TGTGCCAGCAGTGAGACGGGGGGGACCTACGAGCAGTACTTC.

A few counts support this clone. The chain is built from TRBV5-6 and TRBJ2-1; D is uncertain. The CDR3 spans 15 residues. The V and J ends lost 4 bases and 0 bases respectively, with 11 bases between them. Germline loops: CDR1 SGHDT, CDR2 YYEEEE. CDR3 DNA: TGTGCCAGCAGCGCATATTCGAGCTCCTACAATGAGCAGTTCTTC. Encoded protein: CASSAYSSSYNEQFF.

This clone showed up just a few times. No conserved phenylalanine or tryptophan is present at the end of the CDR3, so a read error is the likely explanation. No DNA is shown, since the ends of the CDR3 on it are uncertain; the CDR3 is the one TCRdb lists. The chain couples TRBV5-6 to TRBJ1-2; no check of the table's D call, TRBD1, against the DNA was made. Ends included, the CDR3 has 9 residues. The germline V gene encodes CDR1 SGHDT and CDR2 YYEEEE. CDR3 amino acids: CASSFHGAR.

This chain uses TRBV7-6 with TRBJ2-3, with D possibly being TRBD1 (6 bases). Germline CDR1 SGHVS, CDR2 FNYEAQ. With 4 bases removed from V and 2 bases from J, the gap between germline ends came to 16 bases. This CDR3 region has 16 residues. Written as DNA, the CDR3 is TGTGCCAGCAGCTCTTCTCCGGGACAACCCACAGATACGCAGTATTTT. Its translation is CASSSSPGQPTDTQYF.

V and J are TRBV2 and TRBJ2-7, with 11 bases aligning to TRBD1. V lost 6 bases and J lost 2; bases outside the gene matches: 3. The CDR3 consists of 14 residues. Germline V gene sequence: CDR1 SNHLY, CDR2 FYNNEI. CDR3 region: CASRGTGGAYEQYF. Written as DNA, the CDR3 is TGTGCCAGCAGAGGGACAGGGGGGGCCTACGAGCAGTACTTC.

The chain joins TRBV9 to TRBJ2-3; TRBD2 aligns across 7 bases. The V gene's germline CDR1 is SGDLS and CDR2 YYNGEE. CDR3 length: 15 amino acids. With 2 bases clipped from V and 0 bases from J, the junction kept 3 bases outside the gene matches. The CDR3 reads CASSVSSGSTDTQYF. Here the CDR3 DNA reads TGTGCCAGCAGCGTCTCTAGCGGAAGCACAGATACGCAGTATTTT.